These 21 T cell receptor beta chains share one sample of origin, sequenced in a study of T cell repertoires in cytomegalovirus infection. TCRdb fed the reads into MiXCR, producing one record per CDR3 protein. The sample lists about 920,000 distinct CDR3 sequences; roughly 31% were seen once. Which antigens these TCRs recognize remains unknown. This specimen consisted of cultured CD8+ T cells from PBMCs, obtained from culture after CMV antigen stimulation. These TCRs come from a human donor in good health (CMV status not recorded). Some clones in this sample may be carry-over from other donors' samples.

This clonotype has a handful of counts. CDR3 sequence: CASRPVGQSNYGYTF. The CDR3 nucleotides read TGTGCCAGCAGGCCTGTGGGACAGTCTAACTATGGCTACACCTTC. The rearrangement joins TRBV7-4 to TRBJ1-2; 7 bases align to TRBD1. Germline CDR1 SGHVT, CDR2 SQSDAQ. This CDR3 has 15 amino acids. V dropped 6 bases and J dropped 0; count of bases not matched to a gene: 7.

The rearrangement uses TRBV3-1 and TRBJ1-4, with D unresolved. The CDR3 is made up of 12 amino acids. The V gene lost 4 bases and the J gene lost 8 bases, with 8 bases spanning the gap. Germline-derived CDR1 and CDR2 are LGHDT and YNNKEL (reference sequence). The CDR3: CASSLPQEKLFF. The CDR3 region has the DNA TGTGCCAGCAGCCTACCCCAAGAAAAACTGTTTTTT.

This clonotype was observed a few times. CDR3 sequence (DNA): TGTGCCAGCAGCCGCGGGGGGACAGCCCAAGAGACCCAGTACTTC. It is translated as CASSRGGTAQETQYF. The chain employs TRBV12-3 or TRBV12-4 and TRBJ2-5; TRBD2 is a possible D gene (8 bases). Between the trimmed V and J ends, which lost 6 bases and 1 base, there was a span of 15 bases. This CDR3 has 15 amino acids.

This clonotype was observed a few times. The chain combines TRBV6-1 with TRBJ1-5, with TRBD1 identical over 9 bases. With V trimmed by 7 bases and J by 2 bases, 9 bases remained unmatched. The germline gives CDR1 MNHNS, CDR2 SASEGT. The CDR3 loop spans 16 amino acids. The CDR3 DNA follows: TGTGCCAGCACAGAACAGGGGGCAAGGGGCAATCAGCCCCAGCATTTT. This sequence encodes CASTEQGARGNQPQHF.

In its sample, this clonotype was seen many times. The chain combines TRBV7-2 with TRBJ1-5; 7 bases agree with TRBD1. This CDR3 spans 14 amino acids. Germline CDR1 is SGHTA and CDR2 is FQGNSA. After removal of 5 bases from V and 3 bases from J, the junction contained 4 bases not matched to a gene. The CDR3 protein is CASSRDSFNQPQHF. CDR3 nucleotide sequence: TGTGCCAGCAGCCGGGACAGCTTCAATCAGCCCCAGCATTTT.

This chain links TRBV27 with TRBJ2-7, with D hard to call. V lost 0 bases and J 0 bases, leaving 9 bases between the germline ends. The CDR3 loop spans 15 amino acids. The germline V gene has CDR1 MNHEY and CDR2 SMNVEV (reference sequence). This CDR3 reads CASSLSLSYSYEQYV. In nucleotides, the CDR3 is TGTGCCAGCAGTTTATCTCTCTCCTACTCCTACGAGCAGTACGTC.

Points on this clonotype: One junction end disagrees with the germline gene, perhaps due to a read error. V and J are TRBV7-9 and TRBJ2-1; tentative D call: TRBD2 (6 bases). This CDR3 has 15 residues. Germline CDR1 and CDR2: SEHNR and FQNEAQ (reference sequence). The CDR3, as DNA: TGTGCCTGCAGCTTCGGGGGAGCGGTCTACAATGAGCAGTTCTTC. Residues: CACSFGGAVYNEQFF.

For this clonotype: This CDR3 is missing its conserved last phenylalanine or tryptophan, likely due to a read error. Because the CDR3's place on the DNA is in doubt, the DNA is left out and the CDR3 is given as listed by TCRdb. The CDR3: CASSDKREEKFS. The chain carries TRBV2 and TRBJ2-1. Germline loops: CDR1 SNHLY, CDR2 FYNNEI. The CDR3 is 12 residues long, ends included.

This clonotype was seen more than once but under ten times. The rearrangement uses TRBV6-5 and TRBJ2-7; 9 bases align to TRBD1. Germline CDR1 MNHEY, CDR2 SVGAGI. The CDR3 runs 14 residues. V trimming: 0 bases; J trimming: 3 bases; junction bases outside the gene matches: 0. The chain's CDR3 is CASSYSDRGYEQYF. CDR3 nucleotides: TGTGCCAGCAGTTACTCGGACAGGGGCTACGAGCAGTACTTC.

This clonotype came up a few times. The V call is TRBV12-3 or TRBV12-4, the J call TRBJ2-2; 7 bases are shared with TRBD2. V was clipped by 9 bases and J by 2 bases; unmatched bases: 6. CDR3 size: 14 residues. In DNA form, the CDR3 reads TGTGCCAGTAAAGCGGGGCGTAACACCGGGGAGCTGTTTTTT. This translates into CASKAGRNTGELFF.

This rearrangement joins TRBV5-5 to TRBJ1-2; the D is unclear. Trimming shortened V by 1 base and J by 1 base, and 8 bases separated the two germline ends. This CDR3 region has 14 residues. The V gene's germline CDR1 is SGHKS and CDR2 YYEKEE (reference sequence). The DNA for the CDR3 is TGTGCCAGCAGCTTGACACCTATTAACTATGGCTACACCTTC. Translated, it gives CASSLTPINYGYTF.

The chain couples TRBV4-3 to TRBJ1-1, with D perhaps matching TRBD1 (6 bases). From germline, CDR1 is LGHNA and CDR2 YSLEER. V shed 0 bases and J shed 2 bases, with 13 bases lying between them. This CDR3 contains 16 residues. The CDR3: CASSQDIGRGNTEAFF. CDR3 bases: TGCGCCAGCAGCCAAGATATTGGCAGGGGAAACACTGAAGCTTTCTTT.

This clonotype was counted at least ten times. In nucleotides, the CDR3 is TGTGCCAGCAGTGAAGTGGGGAACACTGAAGCTTTCTTT. Protein: CASSEVGNTEAFF. V and J are TRBV6-1 and TRBJ1-1; D remains ambiguous. This CDR3 has 13 residues. Germline CDR1 and CDR2: MNHNS and SASEGT. Trimming pared 1 base from V and 1 base from J, leaving 4 bases between.

This clonotype appeared a few times. In DNA, the CDR3 is TGTGCCAGCACATGGACACACTATTCACCCCTCCACTTT. Its translation is CASTWTHYSPLHF. The chain combines TRBV27 with TRBJ1-6; weak D call: TRBD1 (5 bases). Trimming stripped 7 bases from V and 8 bases from J, with 12 bases between. Germline V lookup: CDR1 MNHEY, CDR2 SMNVEV (reference sequence). The CDR3 is 13 amino acids.

V is TRBV6-5 and J is TRBJ2-7; D tentatively fits TRBD1 or TRBD2 (5 bases each). The V gene lost 3 bases and the J gene lost 0 bases, with 9 bases spanning the gap. Per the germline V gene, CDR1 is MNHEY and CDR2 is SVGAGI. The CDR3 loop spans 14 amino acids. DNA of the CDR3: TGTGCCAGCAGTTATGTGGGGGTCTCCTACGAGCAGTACTTC. Amino acids: CASSYVGVSYEQYF.

This clonotype was picked up a small number of times. V is TRBV7-9 and J is TRBJ1-2; 7 nucleotides line up with TRBD1. V dropped 1 base and J dropped 1; count of bases not matched to a gene: 6. This CDR3 comprises 16 residues. CDR1 and CDR2 from the germline V gene are SEHNR and FQNEAQ (reference sequence). The CDR3 protein is CASSLEEDRNNYGYTF. The CDR3 nucleotides read TGTGCCAGCAGCTTAGAAGAGGACAGGAATAACTATGGCTACACCTTC.

This CDR3 reads CASSFLVGGRTDTQYF. CDR3 in DNA: TGTGCCAGCAGCTTTTTAGTGGGGGGACGCACAGATACGCAGTATTTT. The V gene is TRBV7-8, the J gene TRBJ2-3; D perhaps matches TRBD2 (6 bases). Looked up from germline, CDR1 is SGHVS and CDR2 is FQNEAQ. The V end lost 3 bases, the J end lost 1 base, and 14 bases lay between the germline ends. This CDR3 is 16 amino acids long.

This clonotype was detected many times. V gene TRBV12-3 or TRBV12-4 combines with J gene TRBJ2-5, with TRBD2 matching 12 bases. After removal of 3 bases from V and 0 bases from J, the junction contained 5 bases not matched to a gene. The CDR3 is made up of 17 amino acids. CDR3: CASSLNGLAGYQETQYF. Here the CDR3 DNA reads TGTGCCAGCAGTTTGAACGGACTAGCGGGGTACCAAGAGACCCAGTACTTC.

This clonotype was picked up a small number of times. A much more abundant neighbour one base away suggests this may be a read error. The chain joins TRBV27 to TRBJ1-1; TRBD1 matches 7 bases. The CDR3 has 14 residues. CDR1 and CDR2 (germline): MNHEY, SMNVEV (reference sequence). Unmatched junction bases numbered 4, after V lost 3 bases and J lost 3 bases. CDR3 nucleotides: TGTGCCAGCAGTTTCGACAGGGCGGACACTGAAGCTTTCTTT. It encodes CASSFDRADTEAFF.

The rearrangement links TRBV3-1 to TRBJ2-1; D is perhaps TRBD1 (5 bases). CDR3 length equals 15 residues. Trimming removed 6 bases at V and 6 bases at J, with 18 bases between. Germline-derived CDR1 and CDR2 are LGHDT and YNNKEL (reference sequence). The CDR3: CASSHSMGLGNEQFF. The CDR3 bases are TGTGCCAGCAGTCATTCTATGGGGCTAGGCAATGAGCAGTTCTTC.

The chain combines TRBV6-1 with TRBJ1-1, with 7 positions matching TRBD1. With V trimmed by 2 bases and J by 8 bases, 8 bases remained unmatched. The CDR3 spans 14 residues. Germline V gene data show CDR1 as MNHNS and CDR2 as SASEGT. CDR3 amino acids: CASSEYWGTAEAFF. CDR3 DNA: TGTGCCAGCAGTGAATATTGGGGGACAGCAGAAGCTTTCTTT.